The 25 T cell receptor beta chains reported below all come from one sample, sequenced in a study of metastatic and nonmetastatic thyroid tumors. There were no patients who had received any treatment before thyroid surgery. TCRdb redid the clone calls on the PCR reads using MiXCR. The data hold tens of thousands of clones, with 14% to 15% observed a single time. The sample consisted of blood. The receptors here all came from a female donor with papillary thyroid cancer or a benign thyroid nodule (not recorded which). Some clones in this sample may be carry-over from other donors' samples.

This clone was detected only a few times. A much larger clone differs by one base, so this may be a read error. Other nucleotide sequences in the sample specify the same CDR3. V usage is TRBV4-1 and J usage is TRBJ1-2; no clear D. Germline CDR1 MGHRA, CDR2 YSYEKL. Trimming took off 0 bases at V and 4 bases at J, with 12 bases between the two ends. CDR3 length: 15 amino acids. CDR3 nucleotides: TGCGCCAGCAGCCAAGATGAGGGTACCCTCTATGGCTACACCTTC. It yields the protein CASSQDEGTLYGYTF.

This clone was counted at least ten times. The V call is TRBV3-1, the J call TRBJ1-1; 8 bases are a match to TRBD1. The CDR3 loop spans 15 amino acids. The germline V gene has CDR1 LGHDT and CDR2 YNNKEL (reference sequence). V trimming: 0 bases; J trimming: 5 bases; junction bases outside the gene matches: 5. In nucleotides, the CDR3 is TGTGCCAGCAGCCAAGATGGCAGGGGGCTTACTGAAGCTTTCTTT. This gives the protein CASSQDGRGLTEAFF.

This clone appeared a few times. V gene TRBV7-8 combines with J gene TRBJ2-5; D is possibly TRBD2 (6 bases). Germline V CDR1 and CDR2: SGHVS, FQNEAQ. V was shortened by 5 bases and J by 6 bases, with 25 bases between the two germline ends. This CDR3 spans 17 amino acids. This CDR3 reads CASSPPGAGRVRKTQYF. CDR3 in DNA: TGTGCCAGCAGCCCACCCGGGGCGGGACGGGTCCGAAAGACCCAGTACTTC.

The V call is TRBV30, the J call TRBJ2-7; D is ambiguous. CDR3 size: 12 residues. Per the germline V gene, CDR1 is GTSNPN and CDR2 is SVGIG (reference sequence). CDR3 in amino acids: CLGTVAGDEQYF. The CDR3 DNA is TGTTTAGGCACAGTGGCTGGCGACGAGCAGTACTTC.

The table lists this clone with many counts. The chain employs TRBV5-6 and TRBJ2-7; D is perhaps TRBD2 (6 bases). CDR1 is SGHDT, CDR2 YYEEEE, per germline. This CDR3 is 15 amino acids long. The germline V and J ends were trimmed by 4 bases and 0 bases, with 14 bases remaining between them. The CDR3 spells CASSNRGRLSYEQYF. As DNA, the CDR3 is TGTGCCAGCAGCAATCGGGGGAGACTCTCCTACGAGCAGTACTTC.

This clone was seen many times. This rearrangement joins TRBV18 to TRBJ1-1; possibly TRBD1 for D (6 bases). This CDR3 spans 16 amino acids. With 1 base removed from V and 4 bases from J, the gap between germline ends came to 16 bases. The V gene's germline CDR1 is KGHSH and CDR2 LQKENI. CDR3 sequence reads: CASSPLSGGEGTEAFF. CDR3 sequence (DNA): TGTGCCAGCTCACCACTCAGCGGGGGCGAAGGCACTGAAGCTTTCTTT. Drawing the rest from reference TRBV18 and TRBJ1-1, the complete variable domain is NAGVMQNPRHLVRRRGQEARLRCSPMKGHSHVYWYRQLPEEGLKFMVYLQKENIIDESGMPKERFSAEFPKEGPSILRIQQVVRGDSAAYFCASSPLSGGEGTEAFFGQGTRLTVV.

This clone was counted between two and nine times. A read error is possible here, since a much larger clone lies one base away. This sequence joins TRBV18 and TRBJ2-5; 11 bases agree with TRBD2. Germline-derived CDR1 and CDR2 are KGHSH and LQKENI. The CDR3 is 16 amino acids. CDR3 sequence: CASPPVTSGAKETQYF. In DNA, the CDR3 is TGTGCCAGCCCACCGGTGACTAGCGGGGCTAAGGAGACCCAGTACTTC. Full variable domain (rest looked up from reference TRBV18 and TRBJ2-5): NAGVMQNPRHLVRRRGQEARLRCSPMKGHSHVYWYRQLPEEGLKFMVYLQKENIIDESGMPKERFSAEFPKEGPSILRIQQVVRGDSAAYFCASPPVTSGAKETQYFGPGTRLLVL.

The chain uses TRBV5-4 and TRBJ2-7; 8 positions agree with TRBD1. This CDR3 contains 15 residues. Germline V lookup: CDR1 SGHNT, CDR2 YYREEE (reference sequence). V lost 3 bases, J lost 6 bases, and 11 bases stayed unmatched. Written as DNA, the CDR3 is TGTGCCAGCAGCTCGGTGATACAGGGGGTCGCCGAGCAGTACTTC. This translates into CASSSVIQGVAEQYF.

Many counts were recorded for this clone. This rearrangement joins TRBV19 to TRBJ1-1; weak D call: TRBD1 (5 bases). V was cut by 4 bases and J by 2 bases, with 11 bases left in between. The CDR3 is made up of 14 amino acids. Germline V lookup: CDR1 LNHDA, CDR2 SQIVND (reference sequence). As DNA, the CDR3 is TGTGCCAGTAGTAAGGGACGGAGAAACACTGAAGCTTTCTTT. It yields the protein CASSKGRRNTEAFF.

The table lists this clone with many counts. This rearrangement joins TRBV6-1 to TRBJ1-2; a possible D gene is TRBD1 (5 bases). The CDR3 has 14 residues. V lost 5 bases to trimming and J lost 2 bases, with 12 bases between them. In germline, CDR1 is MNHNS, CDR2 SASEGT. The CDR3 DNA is TGTGCCAGCAGTACAGGCCCCTTGAACTATGGCTACACCTTC. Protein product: CASSTGPLNYGYTF.

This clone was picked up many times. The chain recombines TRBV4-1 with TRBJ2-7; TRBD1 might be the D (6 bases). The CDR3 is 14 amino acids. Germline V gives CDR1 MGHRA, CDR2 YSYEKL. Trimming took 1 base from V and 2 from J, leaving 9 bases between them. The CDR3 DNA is TGCGCCAGCAGCCAAGGCAGGGGCGCCTACGAGCAGTACTTC. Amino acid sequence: CASSQGRGAYEQYF.

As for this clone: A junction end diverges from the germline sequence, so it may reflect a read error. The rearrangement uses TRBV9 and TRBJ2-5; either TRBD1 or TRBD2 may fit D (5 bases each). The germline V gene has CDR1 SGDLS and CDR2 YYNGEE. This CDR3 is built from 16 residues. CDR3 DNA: TGTGCCAGCAGCGTAGCGGGCGGGTCGCTAGGGGAGAGCCAGTACTTC. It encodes CASSVAGGSLGESQYF. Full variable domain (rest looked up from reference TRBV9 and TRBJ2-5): DSGVTQTPKHLITATGQRVTLRCSPRSGDLSVYWYQQSLDQGLQFLIQYYNGEERAKGNILERFSAQQFPDLHSELNLSSLELGDSALYFCASSVAGGSLGESQYFGPGTRLLVL.

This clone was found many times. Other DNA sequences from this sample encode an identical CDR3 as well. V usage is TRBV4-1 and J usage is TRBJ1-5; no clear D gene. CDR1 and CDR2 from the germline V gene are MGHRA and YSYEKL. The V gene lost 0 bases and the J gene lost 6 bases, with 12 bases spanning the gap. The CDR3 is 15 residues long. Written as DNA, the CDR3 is TGCGCCAGCAGCCAAGATCGGGCGGCGGGTCAGCCCCAGCATTTT. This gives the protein CASSQDRAAGQPQHF.

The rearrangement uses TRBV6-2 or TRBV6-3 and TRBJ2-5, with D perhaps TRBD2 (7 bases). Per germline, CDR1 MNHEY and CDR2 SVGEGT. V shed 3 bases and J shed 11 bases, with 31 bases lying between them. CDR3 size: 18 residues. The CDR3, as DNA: TGTGCCAGCAGTTATCCCGGCTGGACTAGAGGGGGGGAAGAGGCACAGTACTTC. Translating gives CASSYPGWTRGGEEAQYF.

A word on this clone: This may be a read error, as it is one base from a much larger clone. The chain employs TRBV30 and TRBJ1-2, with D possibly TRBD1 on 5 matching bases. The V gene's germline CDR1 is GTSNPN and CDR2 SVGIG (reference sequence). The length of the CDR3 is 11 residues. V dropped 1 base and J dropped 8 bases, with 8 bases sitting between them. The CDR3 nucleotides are TGTGCCTGGAGTGGACGGGGGGGCTACACCTTC. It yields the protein CAWSGRGGYTF.

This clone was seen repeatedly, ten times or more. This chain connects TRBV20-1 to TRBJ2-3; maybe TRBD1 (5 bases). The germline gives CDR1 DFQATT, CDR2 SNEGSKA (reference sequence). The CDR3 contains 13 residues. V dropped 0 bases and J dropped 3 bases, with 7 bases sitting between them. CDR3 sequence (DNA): TGCAGTGCTAGAGAGGGGCCGACAGATACGCAGTATTTT. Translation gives CSAREGPTDTQYF.

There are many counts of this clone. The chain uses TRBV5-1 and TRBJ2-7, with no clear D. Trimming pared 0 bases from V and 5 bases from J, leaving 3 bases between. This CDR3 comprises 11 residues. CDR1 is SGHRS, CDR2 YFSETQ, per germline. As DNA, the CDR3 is TGCGCCAGCAGCTTGGGACACGAGCAGTACTTC. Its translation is CASSLGHEQYF.

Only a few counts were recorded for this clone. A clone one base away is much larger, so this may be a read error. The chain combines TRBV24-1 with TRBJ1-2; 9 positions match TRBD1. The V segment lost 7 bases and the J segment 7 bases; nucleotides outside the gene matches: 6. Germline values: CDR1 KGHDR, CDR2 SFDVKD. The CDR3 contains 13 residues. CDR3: CATSKDRGGGYTF. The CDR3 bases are TGTGCCACCAGCAAGGACAGGGGTGGTGGCTACACCTTC.

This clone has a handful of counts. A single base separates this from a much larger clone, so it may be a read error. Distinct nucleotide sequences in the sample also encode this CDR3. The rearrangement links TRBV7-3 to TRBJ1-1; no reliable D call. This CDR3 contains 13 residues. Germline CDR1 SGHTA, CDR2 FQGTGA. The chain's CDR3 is CASSLRQNTEAFF. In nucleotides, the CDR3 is TGTGCCAGCAGCTTACGGCAGAACACTGAGGCTTTCTTT.

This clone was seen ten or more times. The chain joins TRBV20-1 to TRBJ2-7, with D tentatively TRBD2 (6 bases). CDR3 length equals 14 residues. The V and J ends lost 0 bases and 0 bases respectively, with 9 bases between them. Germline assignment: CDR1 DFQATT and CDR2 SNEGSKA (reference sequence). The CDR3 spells CSAREPGLSYEQYF. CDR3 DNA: TGCAGTGCTAGAGAGCCGGGACTCTCCTACGAGCAGTACTTC.

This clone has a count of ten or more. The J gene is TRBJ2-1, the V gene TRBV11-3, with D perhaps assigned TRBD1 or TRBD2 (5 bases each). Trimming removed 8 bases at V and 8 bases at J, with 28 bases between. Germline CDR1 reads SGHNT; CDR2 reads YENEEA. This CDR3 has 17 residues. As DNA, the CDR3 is TGTGCCAGCGATTTGAGGGACGGGCGCAAGGGCGTGCATGAGCAGTTCTTC. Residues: CASDLRDGRKGVHEQFF.

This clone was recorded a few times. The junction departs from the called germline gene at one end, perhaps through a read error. The CDR3 spells CVSSPSGQAEYF. The CDR3 bases are TGTGTCAGCAGTCCATCCGGACAGGCGGAGTACTTC. The chain has TRBV12-3 or TRBV12-4 and TRBJ2-7, with TRBD1 matching 7 bases. The CDR3 has 12 residues.

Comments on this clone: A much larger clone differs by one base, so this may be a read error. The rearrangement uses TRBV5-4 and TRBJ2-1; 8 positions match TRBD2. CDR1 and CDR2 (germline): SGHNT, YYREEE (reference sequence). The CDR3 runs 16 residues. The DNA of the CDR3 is TGTGCCATCAGCTTGAATTCGCGGGGGGCATACAATGAGCAGTTCTTC. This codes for CAISLNSRGAYNEQFF.

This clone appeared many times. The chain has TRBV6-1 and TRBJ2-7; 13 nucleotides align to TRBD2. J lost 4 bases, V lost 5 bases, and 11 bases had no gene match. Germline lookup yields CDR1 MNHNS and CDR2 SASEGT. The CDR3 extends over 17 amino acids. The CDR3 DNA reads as TGTGCCAGCAGTCCCCTCCGACTAGCGGGGGGCCATTACGAGCAGTACTTC. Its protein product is CASSPLRLAGGHYEQYF.

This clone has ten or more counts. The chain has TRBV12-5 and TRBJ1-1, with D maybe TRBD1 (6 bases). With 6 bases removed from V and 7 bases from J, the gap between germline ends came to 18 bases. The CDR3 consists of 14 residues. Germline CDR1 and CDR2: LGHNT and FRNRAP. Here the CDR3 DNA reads TGTGCTAGTGGCCCGGGCGGGGGCTTGTATGAAGCTTTCTTT. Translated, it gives CASGPGGGLYEAFF.